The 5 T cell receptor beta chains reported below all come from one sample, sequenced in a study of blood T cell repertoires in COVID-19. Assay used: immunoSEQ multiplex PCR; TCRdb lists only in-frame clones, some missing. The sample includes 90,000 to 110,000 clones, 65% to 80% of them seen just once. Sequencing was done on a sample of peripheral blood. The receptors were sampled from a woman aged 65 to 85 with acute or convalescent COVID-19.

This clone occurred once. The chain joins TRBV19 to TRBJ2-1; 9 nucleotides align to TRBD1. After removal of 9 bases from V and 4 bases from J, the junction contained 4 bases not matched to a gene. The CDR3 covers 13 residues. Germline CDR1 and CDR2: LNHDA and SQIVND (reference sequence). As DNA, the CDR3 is TGTGCCAGCGACAGGGGGGGGTACAATGAGCAGTTCTTC. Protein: CASDRGGYNEQFF.

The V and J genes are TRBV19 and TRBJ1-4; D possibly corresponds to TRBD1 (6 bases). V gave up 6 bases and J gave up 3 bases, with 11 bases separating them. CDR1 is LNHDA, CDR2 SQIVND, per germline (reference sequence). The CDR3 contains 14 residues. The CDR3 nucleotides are TGTGCCAGTAGCAGACAGGTCCCTAATGAAAAACTGTTTTTT. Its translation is CASSRQVPNEKLFF.

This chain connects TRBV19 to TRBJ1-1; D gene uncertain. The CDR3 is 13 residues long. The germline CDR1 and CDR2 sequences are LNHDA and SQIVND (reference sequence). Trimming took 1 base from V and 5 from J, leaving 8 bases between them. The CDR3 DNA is TGTGCCAGTAGTATAGGCCCGAGGACTGAAGCTTTCTTT. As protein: CASSIGPRTEAFF.

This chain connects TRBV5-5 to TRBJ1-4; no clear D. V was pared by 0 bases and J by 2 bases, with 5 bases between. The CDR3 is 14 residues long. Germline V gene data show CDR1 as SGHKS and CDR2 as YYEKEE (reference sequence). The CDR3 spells CASSLAGTNEKLFF. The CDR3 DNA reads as TGTGCCAGCAGCTTGGCGGGTACTAATGAAAAACTGTTTTTT.

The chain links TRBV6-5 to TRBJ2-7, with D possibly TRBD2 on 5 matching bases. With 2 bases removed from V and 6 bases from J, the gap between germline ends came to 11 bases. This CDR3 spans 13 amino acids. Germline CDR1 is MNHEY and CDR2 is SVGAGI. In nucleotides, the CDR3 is TGTGCCAGCAGTTACGCCGGAGGTGGCGAGCAGTACTTC. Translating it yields CASSYAGGGEQYF.